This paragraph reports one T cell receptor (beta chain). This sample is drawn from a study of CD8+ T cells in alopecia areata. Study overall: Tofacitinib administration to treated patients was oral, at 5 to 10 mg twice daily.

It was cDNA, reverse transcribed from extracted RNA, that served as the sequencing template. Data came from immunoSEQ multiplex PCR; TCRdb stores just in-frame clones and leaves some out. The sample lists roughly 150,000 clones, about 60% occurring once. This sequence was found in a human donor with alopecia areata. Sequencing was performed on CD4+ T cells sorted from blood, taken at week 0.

The CDR3 DNA sequence: TGTGCCAGTAGTGCTGAAGTTGAGCAGTTCTTC. This gives the protein CASSAEVEQFF. The chain is built from TRBV19 and TRBJ2-1; D is undetermined. This CDR3 is built from 11 residues. V was trimmed by 5 bases and J by 9 bases, leaving 8 bases between them. The germline gives CDR1 LNHDA, CDR2 SQIVND (reference sequence).